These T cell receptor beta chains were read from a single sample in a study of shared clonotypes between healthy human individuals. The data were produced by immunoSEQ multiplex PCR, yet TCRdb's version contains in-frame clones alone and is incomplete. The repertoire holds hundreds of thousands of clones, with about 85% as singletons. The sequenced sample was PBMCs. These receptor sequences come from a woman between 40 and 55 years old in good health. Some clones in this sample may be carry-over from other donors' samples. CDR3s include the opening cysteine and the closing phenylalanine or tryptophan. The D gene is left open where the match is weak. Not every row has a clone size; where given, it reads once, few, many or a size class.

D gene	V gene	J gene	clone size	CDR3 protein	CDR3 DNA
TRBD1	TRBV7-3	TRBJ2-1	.	CASSPQGALSYNEQFF	TGTGCCAGCAGCCCACAGGGGGCCCTCTCCTACAATGAGCAGTTCTTC
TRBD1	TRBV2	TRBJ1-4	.	CASSPNRGNEKLFF	TGTGCCAGCAGTCCGAACAGGGGGAATGAAAAACTGTTTTTT
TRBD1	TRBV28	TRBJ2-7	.	CASRNLGQGGDEQYF	TGTGCCAGCAGGAACCTGGGACAGGGGGGGGACGAGCAGTACTTC
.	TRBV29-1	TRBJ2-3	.	CSVATAFSDTQYF	TGCAGCGTTGCGACGGCCTTCTCGGATACGCAGTATTTT
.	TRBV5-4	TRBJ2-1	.	CASSLRGIDEQFF	TGTGCCAGCAGCTTGCGTGGTATTGATGAGCAGTTCTTC
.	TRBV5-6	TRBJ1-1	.	CASSSSRTRQMGAFF	TGTGCCAGCAGCTCTTCCCGGACACGACAAATGGGAGCTTTCTTT
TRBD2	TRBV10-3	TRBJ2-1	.	CAISDSAGVNNHEQFF	TGTGCCATCAGTGACTCAGCGGGAGTTAACAACCATGAGCAGTTCTTC
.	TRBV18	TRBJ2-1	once	CASSPPSGREQFF	TGTGCCAGCTCACCCCCCTCAGGGAGGGAGCAGTTCTTC
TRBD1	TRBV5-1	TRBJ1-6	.	CASSLAGQGNSPLHF	TGCGCCAGCAGCTTGGCGGGACAGGGCAATTCACCCCTCCACTTT
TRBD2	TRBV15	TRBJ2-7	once	CATSRGGTSGTYEQYF	TGTGCCACCAGCAGAGGCGGGACTAGCGGGACCTACGAGCAGTACTTC
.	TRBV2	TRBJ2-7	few	CASSGGFYEQYF	TGTGCCAGCAGTGGCGGATTCTACGAGCAGTACTTC
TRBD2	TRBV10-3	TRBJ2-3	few	CAISEGTSRMTDTQYF	TGTGCCATCAGTGAGGGGACTAGCAGGATGACAGATACGCAGTATTTT
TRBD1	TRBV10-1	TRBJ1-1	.	CASRIDREDTEAFF	TGCGCCAGCAGAATAGACAGGGAGGACACTGAAGCTTTCTTT
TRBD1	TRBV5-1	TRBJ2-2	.	CASSLRTGYTGELFF	TGCGCCAGCAGCCTACGGACAGGGTACACCGGGGAGCTGTTTTTT
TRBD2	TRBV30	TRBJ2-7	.	CAWVGLAGVNEQYF	TGTGCCTGGGTCGGACTAGCGGGAGTCAACGAGCAGTACTTC
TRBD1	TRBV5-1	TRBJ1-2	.	CASSKGQPLDGYTF	TGCGCCAGCAGCAAGGGACAGCCGCTGGATGGCTACACCTTC
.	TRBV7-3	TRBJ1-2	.	CASSEQGLTGYTF	TGTGCCAGCAGCGAACAGGGTTTGACTGGCTACACCTTC
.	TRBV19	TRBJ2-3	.	CASRDPASRATDTQYF	TGTGCCAGTAGGGACCCAGCGAGCCGGGCCACAGATACGCAGTATTTT
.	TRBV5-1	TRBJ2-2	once	CASSLEGPGTGELFF	TGCGCCAGCAGCTTGGAGGGCCCGGGGACCGGGGAGCTGTTTTTT
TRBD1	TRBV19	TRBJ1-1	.	CASSPGTGGDTEAFF	TGTGCCAGTAGTCCCGGGACAGGGGGGGACACTGAAGCTTTCTTT
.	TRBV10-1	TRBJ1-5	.	CASSQNRYLGNQPQHF	TGCGCCAGCAGCCAAAACAGGTACTTGGGCAATCAGCCCCAGCATTTT
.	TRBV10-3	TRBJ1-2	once	CAITTEGAGYTF	TGTGCCATCACCACCGAAGGGGCTGGCTACACCTTC